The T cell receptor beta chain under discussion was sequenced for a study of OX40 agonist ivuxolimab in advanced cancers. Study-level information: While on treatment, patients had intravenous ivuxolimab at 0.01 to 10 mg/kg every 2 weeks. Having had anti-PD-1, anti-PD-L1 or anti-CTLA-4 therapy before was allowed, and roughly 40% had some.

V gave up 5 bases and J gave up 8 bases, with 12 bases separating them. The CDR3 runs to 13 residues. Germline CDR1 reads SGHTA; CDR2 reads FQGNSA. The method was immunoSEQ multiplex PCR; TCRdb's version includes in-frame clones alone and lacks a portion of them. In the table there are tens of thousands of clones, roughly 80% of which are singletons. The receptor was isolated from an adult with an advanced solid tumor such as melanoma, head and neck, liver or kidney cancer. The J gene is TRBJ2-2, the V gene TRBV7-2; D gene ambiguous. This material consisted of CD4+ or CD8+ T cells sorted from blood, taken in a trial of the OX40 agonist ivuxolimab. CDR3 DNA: TGTGCCAGCAGCGGCTTCACTGCGGGGGAGCTGTTTTTT. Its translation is CASSGFTAGELFF.